These 18 T cell receptor beta chains were all obtained from the same sample, sequenced in a study of blood T cell repertoires in COVID-19. Here immunoSEQ multiplex PCR was the method, and the copy in TCRdb shows in-frame clones only, minus some. The sample lists 470,000 or so clones, 70% to 90% occurring once. Sample: PBMCs or T cells enriched from blood (not recorded which). These receptors were taken from a woman under 30 with acute COVID-19.

This rearrangement joins TRBV19 to TRBJ2-3; 7 bases are shared with TRBD2. Trimming cost V 7 bases and J 2 bases; bases outside gene matches: 9. Germline CDR1 LNHDA, CDR2 SQIVND (reference sequence). This CDR3 contains 15 residues. The CDR3 DNA reads TGTGCCAGTAAAATTTCGGGGGACTACACAGATACGCAGTATTTT. Translating gives CASKISGDYTDTQYF.

The chain is built from TRBV11-2 and TRBJ2-3, with a possible D match to TRBD1 (5 bases). The germline V gene has CDR1 SGHAT and CDR2 FQNNGV. The CDR3 length is 13 residues. The germline V and J ends were trimmed by 8 bases and 0 bases, with 9 bases remaining between them. The CDR3 coding sequence is TGTGCCAGCGGACAATTTAGCACAGATACGCAGTATTTT. Translated, it gives CASGQFSTDTQYF.

V and J are TRBV2 and TRBJ1-3, with a possible D match to TRBD1 (5 bases). The CDR3 length is 12 residues. Trimming took off 11 bases at V and 1 base at J, with 9 bases between the two ends. Germline loops: CDR1 SNHLY, CDR2 FYNNEI. CDR3 in amino acids: CARKGSGNTIYF. The CDR3 nucleotides are TGTGCCCGGAAGGGGTCTGGAAACACCATATATTTT.

The chain employs TRBV18 and TRBJ2-5; 8 bases match TRBD2. Germline V gives CDR1 KGHSH, CDR2 LQKENI. Unmatched junction bases numbered 6, after V lost 4 bases and J lost 2 bases. This CDR3 region has 15 residues. As DNA, the CDR3 is TGTGCCAGCTCACTTGGGAGCGGGGGACAAGAGACCCAGTACTTC. The encoded protein is CASSLGSGGQETQYF.

Only one count was recorded for this clone. The rearrangement uses TRBV13 and TRBJ2-7; a possible D gene is TRBD1 (6 bases). V lost 5 bases and J 1 base, leaving 15 bases between the germline ends. This CDR3 spans 15 amino acids. Germline V gene lookup returns CDR1 PRHDT and CDR2 FYEKMQ (reference sequence). The CDR3 spells CASSRDGTSSYEQYF. The DNA for the CDR3 is TGTGCCAGCAGCCGGGACGGGACATCTTCCTACGAGCAGTACTTC.

The chain links TRBV21-1 to TRBJ2-3; the table names TRBD2, a call not compared with the DNA. TRBV21-1 is a known pseudogene. The CDR3 covers 19 residues. This CDR3 is CASSNGSNRASCRTDTQYF. CDR3 bases: TGTGCCAGCAGCAACGGGAGCAACCGGGCTAGTTGTCGCACAGATACGCAGTATTTT.

This clone appeared a few times. The V call is TRBV4-3, the J call TRBJ2-7; D is uncertain. With 0 bases removed from V and 3 bases from J, the gap between germline ends came to 15 bases. CDR1 LGHNA and CDR2 YSLEER come from the germline V gene. This CDR3 is built from 16 residues. CDR3 bases: TGCGCCAGCAGCCAAGATCTAACTACCTCCGACTACGAGCAGTACTTC. Amino acids: CASSQDLTTSDYEQYF.

The chain employs TRBV19 and TRBJ2-1; 9 bases are a match to TRBD1. J lost 7 bases, V lost 7 bases, and 8 bases had no gene match. The germline gives CDR1 LNHDA, CDR2 SQIVND (reference sequence). This CDR3 region has 14 residues. The DNA of the CDR3 is TGTGCCAGTACCCGGGACAGGGTCGGGAATGAGCAGTTCTTC. Its translation is CASTRDRVGNEQFF.

The chain recombines TRBV15 with TRBJ2-1, with 12 bases matching TRBD1. With 6 bases clipped from V and 0 bases from J, the junction kept 12 bases outside the gene matches. Looked up from germline, CDR1 is LNHNV and CDR2 is YYDKDF (reference sequence). The CDR3 loop spans 19 amino acids. The CDR3 is CATRIPGTGGRSSYNEQFF. For the CDR3, the DNA is TGTGCCACCAGAATACCCGGGACAGGGGGCCGGAGCTCCTACAATGAGCAGTTCTTC.

The genes are TRBV2 and TRBJ1-2; a weak D match, TRBD1 (6 bases). The CDR3 consists of 14 residues. CDR1 and CDR2 (germline): SNHLY, FYNNEI. Trimming removed 8 bases at V and 4 bases at J, with 17 bases between. The CDR3, as DNA: TGTGCCAGCGGTCAGCCGACAGGATCCTATGGCTACACCTTC. Translated: CASGQPTGSYGYTF.

This chain uses TRBV2 with TRBJ2-7, with 8 nucleotides matching TRBD1. This CDR3 is built from 13 residues. V trimming: 10 bases; J trimming: 0 bases; junction bases outside the gene matches: 5. The germline gives CDR1 SNHLY, CDR2 FYNNEI. CDR3 sequence: CANRGTGSYEQYF. In DNA, the CDR3 is TGTGCCAACAGAGGGACAGGCTCCTACGAGCAGTACTTC.

This clone has a single count. The chain uses TRBV28 and TRBJ1-5; D might be TRBD1 (5 bases). From germline, CDR1 is MDHEN and CDR2 SYDVKM. CDR3 length: 14 amino acids. Between the trimmed V and J ends, which lost 8 bases and 0 bases, there was a span of 11 bases. CDR3 loop: CASGGTDSNQPQHF. For the CDR3, the DNA is TGTGCCAGCGGGGGGACGGATAGCAATCAGCCCCAGCATTTT.

The rearrangement uses TRBV5-4 and TRBJ2-1; weak D call: TRBD1 (5 bases). Germline V gives CDR1 SGHNT, CDR2 YYREEE (reference sequence). Trimming cost V 0 bases and J 4 bases, with 11 bases left between them. The CDR3 is 15 residues long. This CDR3 is CASSLDRNAYNEQFF. In DNA form, the CDR3 reads TGTGCCAGCAGCTTGGACAGGAATGCTTACAATGAGCAGTTCTTC. Full variable domain (remainder filled in from reference TRBV5-4 and TRBJ2-1): ETGVTQSPTHLIKTRGQQVTLRCSSQSGHNTVSWYQQALGQGPQFIFQYYREEENGRGNFPPRFSGLQFPNYSSELNVNALELDDSALYLCASSLDRNAYNEQFFGPGTRLTVL.

V and J are TRBV21-1 and TRBJ2-1; TRBD1 was called by the table and not checked on the DNA. TRBV21-1 is labeled a pseudogene. The CDR3 extends over 14 amino acids. The CDR3 protein is CASSARDRDHEQFF. CDR3 DNA: TGTGCCAGCAGCGCCCGGGACAGGGATCATGAGCAGTTCTTC.

This rearrangement joins TRBV12-2 to TRBJ2-3; the table's D call of TRBD2 was not tested on the DNA. TRBV12-2 represents a pseudogene. The CDR3 loop spans 17 amino acids. The CDR3, as DNA: TGTGCAAGTCGCTTAGCCATATGCCGAGGGAGGCCAGATACGCAGTATTTT. Its protein product is CASRLAICRGRPDTQYF.

In DNA, the CDR3 is TGTGCCAGCAGTTCAAGCGGGGGGGTGATCAATCAGCCCCAGCATTTT. As protein: CASSSSGGVINQPQHF. This chain links TRBV27 with TRBJ1-5; TRBD1 might be the D (5 bases). The germline CDR1 and CDR2 sequences are MNHEY and SMNVEV (reference sequence). The CDR3 consists of 16 residues. V lost 4 bases and J lost 3, with 16 bases in between.

J is TRBJ1-1 and V is TRBV5-6, with D uncertain. The CDR3 extends over 12 amino acids. With 3 bases removed from V and 11 bases from J, the gap between germline ends came to 14 bases. CDR1 and CDR2 from the germline V gene are SGHDT and YYEEEE. CDR3 residues: CASSSRAWEAFF. CDR3 coding DNA: TGTGCCAGCAGCTCACGGGCGTGGGAGGCTTTCTTT. Looking up the rest from reference TRBV5-6 and TRBJ1-1 gives the full variable domain: DAGVTQSPTHLIKTRGQQVTLRCSPKSGHDTVSWYQQALGQGPQFIFQYYEEEERQRGNFPDRFSGHQFPNYSSELNVNALLLGDSALYLCASSSRAWEAFFGQGTRLTVV.

The chain carries TRBV12-3 or TRBV12-4 and TRBJ2-7; a weak D match, TRBD2 (5 bases). The V and J ends lost 6 bases and 6 bases respectively, with 12 bases between them. The CDR3 runs 12 residues. The CDR3 here is CASRRTATEQYF. In DNA, the CDR3 is TGTGCCAGCAGGAGGACTGCTACCGAGCAGTACTTC.